These 19 T cell receptor beta chains were sequenced from one sample in a study of OX40 agonist ivuxolimab in advanced cancers. The repertoire was sequenced with immunoSEQ multiplex PCR; TCRdb's copy has only in-frame clones and lacks some. The table lists around 72,000 clones, roughly 89% of them singletons, with around 8.2% in the top ten. The sequenced sample was CD4+ or CD8+ T cells sorted from blood, obtained in a trial of the OX40 agonist ivuxolimab. These receptors all stem from an adult with an advanced solid tumor such as melanoma, head and neck, liver or kidney cancer.

This clone was detected a few times. The V and J genes are TRBV5-6 and TRBJ2-5; D possibly corresponds to TRBD1 (6 bases). Deletions cut 4 bases from V and 2 bases from J, with 15 bases between. Germline V gives CDR1 SGHDT, CDR2 YYEEEE. The CDR3 contains 15 residues. CDR3 in DNA: TGTGCCAGCAGCCCCCCCGGCAGGGGACAAGAGACCCAGTACTTC. This translates into CASSPPGRGQETQYF.

The gene calls are TRBV7-2 and TRBJ2-2; the D gene is possibly TRBD1 (5 bases). Trimming removed 2 bases at V and 7 bases at J, with 8 bases between. There are 13 residues in the CDR3. Germline CDR1 and CDR2: SGHTA and FQGNSA. CDR3 sequence (DNA): TGTGCCAGCAGCTTATGGGGCGACGGGGAGCTGTTTTTT. Its protein is CASSLWGDGELFF.

V gene TRBV10-2 combines with J gene TRBJ1-5; D is perhaps TRBD1 (5 bases). This CDR3 is built from 13 residues. Trimming pared 7 bases from V and 6 bases from J, leaving 13 bases between. CDR1 is WSHSY and CDR2 is SAAADI in the germline V gene. The CDR3 loop reads CASTGAGGQPQHF. The CDR3 region has the DNA TGCGCCAGCACCGGAGCGGGGGGTCAGCCCCAGCATTTT.

This clone was found once. The J gene is TRBJ1-1, the V gene TRBV18; D gene uncertain. Germline V CDR1 and CDR2: KGHSH, LQKENI. CDR3 length: 13 amino acids. Trimming shortened V by 2 bases and J by 5 bases, and 9 bases separated the two germline ends. DNA for the CDR3: TGTGCCAGCTCACCAGTTAGAGGGACTGAAGCTTTCTTT. Protein product: CASSPVRGTEAFF.

The rearrangement uses TRBV10-3 and TRBJ1-2; D remains ambiguous. This CDR3 contains 13 residues. Germline-derived CDR1 and CDR2 are ENHRY and SYGVKD. V lost 2 bases and J 5 bases, leaving 9 bases between the germline ends. This CDR3 is CAISEERKYGYTF. The CDR3, as DNA: TGTGCCATCAGTGAGGAGAGAAAGTATGGCTACACCTTC.

The J gene is TRBJ2-5, the V gene TRBV29-1, with a possible D match to TRBD2 (5 bases). Trimming cost V 1 base and J 4 bases, with 10 bases left between them. The germline V gene encodes CDR1 SQVTM and CDR2 ANQGSEA. The CDR3 is 13 residues long. The CDR3 here is CSVEGTFGETQYF. CDR3 bases: TGCAGCGTTGAAGGGACTTTCGGAGAGACCCAGTACTTC.

This chain joins TRBV7-9 and TRBJ1-1; D is ambiguous. Trimming shortened V by 1 base and J by 5 bases, and 8 bases separated the two germline ends. CDR1 is SEHNR and CDR2 is FQNEAQ in the germline V gene (reference sequence). The CDR3 has 13 residues. The CDR3, as DNA: TGTGCCAGCAGCTTAGGGGGATGGACTGAAGCTTTCTTT. This encodes CASSLGGWTEAFF.

This clone was seen a single time. V and J are TRBV6-6 and TRBJ1-2, with D tentatively TRBD1 (6 bases). Germline CDR1 reads MNHNY; CDR2 reads SVGAGI (reference sequence). The V end lost 8 bases, the J end lost 7 bases, and 17 bases lay between the germline ends. The CDR3 runs 13 residues. The CDR3 reads CASLVGTSAGYTF. CDR3 DNA sequence: TGTGCCAGCCTCGTAGGGACATCTGCTGGCTACACCTTC.

This chain links TRBV18 with TRBJ1-4; D not certain. The V end was cut by 3 bases, the J end by 6 bases, with 2 bases between. The germline V gene encodes CDR1 KGHSH and CDR2 LQKENI. The CDR3 runs 11 residues. CDR3 DNA sequence: TGTGCCAGCTCACCGGATGAAAAACTGTTTTTT. It is translated as CASSPDEKLFF.

There are a few counts of this clone. V and J are TRBV5-5 and TRBJ1-2; 8 bases line up with TRBD1. Germline V gene sequence: CDR1 SGHKS, CDR2 YYEKEE (reference sequence). The ends lost 4 bases at V and 5 bases at J; junction bases unmatched: 13. The CDR3 runs 16 residues. CDR3: CASSSPRQGRGYGYTF. The CDR3 DNA reads as TGTGCCAGCAGCAGCCCCCGACAGGGGCGCGGGTATGGCTACACCTTC.

This clone was recorded only once. The chain has TRBV2 and TRBJ1-4; the match to TRBD1 covers 7 bases. The CDR3 has 16 residues. Per the germline V gene, CDR1 is SNHLY and CDR2 is FYNNEI. Losses at the gene ends were 3 bases for V and 7 bases for J; bases not matched to a gene: 11. CDR3 sequence (DNA): TGTGCCAGCAGTGAGAGGGGGCCGGACCGGAGTGAAAAACTGTTTTTT. This translates into CASSERGPDRSEKLFF.

The V and J genes are TRBV6-5 and TRBJ2-7, with D possibly matching TRBD1 (5 bases). This CDR3 is built from 14 residues. Between the trimmed V and J ends, which lost 2 bases and 1 base, there was a span of 9 bases. The V gene's germline CDR1 is MNHEY and CDR2 SVGAGI. CDR3 DNA sequence: TGTGCCAGCAGTTACGGTGACAGATCCTACGAGCAGTACTTC. It encodes CASSYGDRSYEQYF.

The DNA of the CDR3 is TGTGCCACCAGCAGATACGGGGGATCCTACGAGCAGTACTTC. Its translation: CATSRYGGSYEQYF. V usage is TRBV15 and J usage is TRBJ2-7, with D maybe TRBD2 (6 bases). The germline V and J ends were trimmed by 2 bases and 1 base, with 9 bases remaining between them. The CDR3 sequence is 14 residues long. Germline V lookup: CDR1 LNHNV, CDR2 YYDKDF (reference sequence).

The V call is TRBV2, the J call TRBJ2-5; 8 bases map to TRBD1. The trim removed 4 bases at V and 5 bases at J, leaving 9 bases unmatched. CDR1 is SNHLY and CDR2 is FYNNEI in the germline V gene. The length of the CDR3 is 15 residues. The CDR3 reads CASSGTGRSGETQYF. The CDR3 DNA reads as TGTGCCAGCAGTGGGACAGGGCGGAGCGGCGAGACCCAGTACTTC.

This clone has a single count. The rearrangement links TRBV6-1 to TRBJ2-1, with TRBD1 matching over 9 bases. The CDR3 covers 14 residues. V shed 5 bases, J shed 7 bases, and the junction held 6 bases outside the gene matches. From germline, CDR1 is MNHNS and CDR2 SASEGT. CDR3 sequence reads: CASSSGTGLNEQFF. The CDR3 DNA is TGTGCCAGCAGTTCCGGGACAGGGCTAAATGAGCAGTTCTTC.

Only a few counts were recorded for this clone. This CDR3 reads CASSPTEKHGYTF. CDR3 DNA: TGTGCCAGCAGCCCGACAGAAAAACATGGCTACACCTTC. The chain couples TRBV7-9 to TRBJ1-2; maybe TRBD1 (5 bases). The CDR3 covers 13 residues. Trimming removed 5 bases from V and 6 bases from J, with 13 bases in between. CDR1 is SEHNR, CDR2 FQNEAQ, per germline (reference sequence).

The genes are TRBV10-3 and TRBJ2-3, with 10 bases fitting TRBD2. V was clipped by 2 bases and J by 1 base; unmatched bases: 6. CDR1 is ENHRY and CDR2 is SYGVKD in the germline V gene. This CDR3 contains 17 residues. In DNA, the CDR3 is TGTGCCATCAGTGAGGGGGGAACTAGCGGGGGCACAGATACGCAGTATTTT. It translates to CAISEGGTSGGTDTQYF.

The count of this clone is one. The chain couples TRBV23-1 to TRBJ2-7; possibly TRBD1 for D (6 bases). TRBV23-1 is sorted into the ORF group, with uncertain function. Trimming removed 1 base at V and 3 bases at J, with 19 bases between. CDR3 length: 17 amino acids. CDR3 in DNA: TGCGCCAGCAGTCAATTGATAGACAGGCGCCTCGACTACGAGCAGTACTTC. It is translated as CASSQLIDRRLDYEQYF.

This sequence joins TRBV29-1 and TRBJ1-4, with D perhaps matching TRBD1 (6 bases). The V gene's germline CDR1 is SQVTM and CDR2 ANQGSEA. The V and J ends lost 4 bases and 7 bases respectively, with 10 bases between them. The CDR3 has 12 amino acids. In nucleotides, the CDR3 is TGCAGCGTTGGCCAGGGGCCTGAAAAACTGTTTTTT. Translating gives CSVGQGPEKLFF.